This T cell receptor beta chain was sequenced during a study of cytomegalovirus exposure and HLA in healthy donors. The study's findings and limits: V- and J-gene trimming in TCR beta was tied to a missense DCLRE1C variant by an analysis performed later. Per a prior analysis, the majority of TCR beta V segments were productive roughly 87% or roughly 30% of the time.

Trimming pared 7 bases from V and 5 bases from J, leaving 11 bases between. The CDR3 sequence is 12 residues long. CDR1 and CDR2 (germline): MNHEY, SVGAGI. The PCR was carried out with 60 Vbeta primers and 13 Jbeta primers. TCRdb keeps only in-frame clones here, not all; method: immunoSEQ multiplex PCR. The profile shows 150,000 to 200,000 clones, less than 85% of them singletons. Details on this clone: As yet, its antigen is unknown.

What was sequenced was PBMCs. The genes are TRBV6-5 and TRBJ1-1; D might be TRBD1 (6 bases). This TCR came from a girl aged 10 to 17 in good health and CMV-seropositive. The CDR3 loop reads CASTDRWTEAFF. The CDR3 nucleotides read TGTGCCAGCACCGACAGGTGGACTGAAGCTTTCTTT.